This TCR beta chain was sequenced for a study of T-cell reconstitution after alpha-beta-depleted transplantation in children. Trimming took off 0 bases at V and 4 bases at J, with 10 bases between the two ends. This CDR3 region has 15 residues. Germline V CDR1 and CDR2: SGDLS, YYNGEE. Unique molecular identifiers were incorporated when the TCRbeta library was constructed. MiXCR was run by TCRdb on the PCR reads, yielding one entry per CDR3 protein. This table has about 580,000 distinct CDR3 sequences, roughly 23% appearing once. The sequence was collected from a boy under two years old who had a stem cell transplant for acute myeloid leukemia, so the T cells may come from the graft donor. The V gene is TRBV9, the J gene TRBJ2-2; D uncertain. The sequencing here drew on PBMCs, mostly from graft donor cells, taken 360 days after TCRalphabeta/CD19-depleted stem cell transplant. The CDR3 region has the DNA TGTGCCAGCAGCGTAGGCCAAGCCCTCACCGGGGAGCTGTTTTTT. Translated, it gives CASSVGQALTGELFF.